This T cell receptor beta chain originates from a study of T cell responses to AZD1222 COVID-19 vaccine. Findings of the study overall: Researchers took repertoire samples only after the peak T cell response had come.

Only in-frame clones appear in the TCRdb table, and some are missing; sequencing was by immunoSEQ multiplex PCR. The repertoire holds roughly 110,000 clones, 70% to 90% seen once, with about 6.6% in the top ten. This clone has a single count. The antigen remains undetermined. Germline V gene sequence: CDR1 SGDLS, CDR2 YYNGEE. Trimming cost V 4 bases and J 6 bases, with 19 bases left between them. This CDR3 has 16 residues. This sample comprised peripheral blood, obtained on day 0 of AZD1222 vaccination. The TCR originated in an adult in good health. This chain uses TRBV9 with TRBJ2-2; the D gene is possibly TRBD2 (5 bases). In nucleotides, the CDR3 is TGTGCCAGCAGCAATATCCTAGCAAGTGGGCCCGGGGAGCTGTTTTTT. Its protein product is CASSNILASGPGELFF.